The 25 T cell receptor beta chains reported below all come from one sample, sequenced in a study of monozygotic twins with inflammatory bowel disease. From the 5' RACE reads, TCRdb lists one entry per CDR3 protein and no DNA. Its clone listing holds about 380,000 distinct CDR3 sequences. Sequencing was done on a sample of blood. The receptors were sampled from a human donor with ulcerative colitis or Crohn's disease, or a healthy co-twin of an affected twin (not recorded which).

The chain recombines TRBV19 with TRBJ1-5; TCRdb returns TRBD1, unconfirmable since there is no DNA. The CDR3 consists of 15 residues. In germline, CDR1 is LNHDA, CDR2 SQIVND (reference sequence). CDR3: CASSIDRTSNQPQHF.

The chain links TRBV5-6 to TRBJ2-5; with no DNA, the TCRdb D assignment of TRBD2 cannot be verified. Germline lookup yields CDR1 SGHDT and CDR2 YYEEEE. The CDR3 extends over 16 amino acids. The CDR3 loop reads CASSFIAGTFQETQYF.

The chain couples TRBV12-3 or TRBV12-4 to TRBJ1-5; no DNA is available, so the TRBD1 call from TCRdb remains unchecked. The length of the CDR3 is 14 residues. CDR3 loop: CASSFRDSNQPQHF.

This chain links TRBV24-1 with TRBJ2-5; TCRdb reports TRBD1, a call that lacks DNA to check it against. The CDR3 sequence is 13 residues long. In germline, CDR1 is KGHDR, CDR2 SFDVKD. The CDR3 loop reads CATSDVTGQTQYF.

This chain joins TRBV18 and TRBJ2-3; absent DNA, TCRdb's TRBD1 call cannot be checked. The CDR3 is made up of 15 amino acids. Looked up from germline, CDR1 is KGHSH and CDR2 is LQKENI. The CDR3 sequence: CASSPKQGGLDTQYF.

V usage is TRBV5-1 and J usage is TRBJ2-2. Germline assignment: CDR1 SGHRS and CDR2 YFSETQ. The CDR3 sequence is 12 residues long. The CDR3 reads CTSMDNTGELFF.

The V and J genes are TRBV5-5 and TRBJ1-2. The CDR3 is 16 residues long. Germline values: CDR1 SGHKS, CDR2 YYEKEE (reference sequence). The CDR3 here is CASSDLLREINYGYTF.

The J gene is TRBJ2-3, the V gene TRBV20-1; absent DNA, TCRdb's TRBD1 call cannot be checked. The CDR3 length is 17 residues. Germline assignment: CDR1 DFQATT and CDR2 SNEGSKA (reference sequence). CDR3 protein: CSARSLAGAQRADTQYF.

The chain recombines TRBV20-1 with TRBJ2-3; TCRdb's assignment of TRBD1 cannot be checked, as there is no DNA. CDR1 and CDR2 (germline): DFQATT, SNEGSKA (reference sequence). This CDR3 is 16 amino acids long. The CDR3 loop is CSAIDPAGDYTDTQYF.

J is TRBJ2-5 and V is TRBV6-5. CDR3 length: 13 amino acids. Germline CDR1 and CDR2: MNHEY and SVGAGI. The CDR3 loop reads CASRFLQVETQYF.

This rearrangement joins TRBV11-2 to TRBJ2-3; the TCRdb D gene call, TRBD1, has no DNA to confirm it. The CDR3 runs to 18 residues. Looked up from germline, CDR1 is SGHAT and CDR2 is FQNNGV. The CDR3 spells CASSPQPLRQGSPDTQYF.

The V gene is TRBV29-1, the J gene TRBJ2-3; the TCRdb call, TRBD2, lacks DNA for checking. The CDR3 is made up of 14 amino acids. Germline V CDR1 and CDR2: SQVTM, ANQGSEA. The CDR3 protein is CSATSDLGTDTQYF.

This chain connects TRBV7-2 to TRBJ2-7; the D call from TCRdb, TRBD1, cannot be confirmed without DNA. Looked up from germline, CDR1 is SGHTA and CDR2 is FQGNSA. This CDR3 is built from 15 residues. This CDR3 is CASSYRTGPSYEQYF.

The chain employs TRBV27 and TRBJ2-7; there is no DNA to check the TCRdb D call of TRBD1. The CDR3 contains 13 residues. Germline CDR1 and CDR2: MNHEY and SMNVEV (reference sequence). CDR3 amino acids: CASRDRGRGEQYF.

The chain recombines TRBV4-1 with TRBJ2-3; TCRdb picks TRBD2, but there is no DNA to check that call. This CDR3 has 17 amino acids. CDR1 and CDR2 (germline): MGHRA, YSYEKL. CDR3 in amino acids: CASSLQTSGLGTDTQYF.

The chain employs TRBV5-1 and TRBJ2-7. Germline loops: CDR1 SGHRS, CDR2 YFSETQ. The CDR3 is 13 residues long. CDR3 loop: CASSLTTTYEQYF.

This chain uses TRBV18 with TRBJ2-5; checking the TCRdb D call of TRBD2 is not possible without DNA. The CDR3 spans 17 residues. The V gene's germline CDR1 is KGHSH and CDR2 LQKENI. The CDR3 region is CASSPSGLAIDQETQYF. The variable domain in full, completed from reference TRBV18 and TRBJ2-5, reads NAGVMQNPRHLVRRRGQEARLRCSPMKGHSHVYWYRQLPEEGLKFMVYLQKENIIDESGMPKERFSAEFPKEGPSILRIQQVVRGDSAAYFCASSPSGLAIDQETQYFGPGTRLLVL.

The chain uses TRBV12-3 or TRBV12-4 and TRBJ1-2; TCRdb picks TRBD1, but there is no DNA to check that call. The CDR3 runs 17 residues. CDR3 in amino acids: CASSLATRMTGEHGYTF.

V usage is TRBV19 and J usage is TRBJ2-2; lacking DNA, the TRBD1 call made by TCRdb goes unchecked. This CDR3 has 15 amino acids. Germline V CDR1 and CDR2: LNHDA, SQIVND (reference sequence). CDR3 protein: CASSQGQGRSGELFF.

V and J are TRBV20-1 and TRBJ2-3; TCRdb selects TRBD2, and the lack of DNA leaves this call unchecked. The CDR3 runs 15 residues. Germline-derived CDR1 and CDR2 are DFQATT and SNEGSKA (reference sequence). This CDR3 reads CSARDQRRSTDTQYF.

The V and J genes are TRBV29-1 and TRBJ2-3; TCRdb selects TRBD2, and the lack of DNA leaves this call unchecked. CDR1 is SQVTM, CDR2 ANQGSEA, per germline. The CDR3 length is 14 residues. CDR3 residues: CSAGTSGGTDTQYF.

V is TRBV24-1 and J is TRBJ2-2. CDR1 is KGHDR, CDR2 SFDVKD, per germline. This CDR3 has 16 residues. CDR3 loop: CATSDASPGFTGELFF.

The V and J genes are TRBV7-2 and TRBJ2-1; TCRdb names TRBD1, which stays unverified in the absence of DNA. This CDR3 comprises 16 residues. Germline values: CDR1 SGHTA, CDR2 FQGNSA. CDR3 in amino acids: CASSLDLRTGDYEQFF.

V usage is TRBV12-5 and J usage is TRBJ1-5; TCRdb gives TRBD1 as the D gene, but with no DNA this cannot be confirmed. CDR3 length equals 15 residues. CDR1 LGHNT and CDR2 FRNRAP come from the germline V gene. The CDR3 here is CASEDAGQGNQPQHF. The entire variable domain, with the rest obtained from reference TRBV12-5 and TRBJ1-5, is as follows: DARVTQTPRHKVTEMGQEVTMRCQPILGHNTVFWYRQTMMQGLELLAYFRNRAPLDDSGMPKDRFSAEMPDATLATLKIQPSEPRDSAVYFCASEDAGQGNQPQHFGDGTRLSIL.

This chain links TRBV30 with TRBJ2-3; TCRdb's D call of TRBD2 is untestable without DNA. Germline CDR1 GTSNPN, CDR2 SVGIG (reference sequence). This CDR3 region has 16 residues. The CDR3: CAWSRSLAGNTDTQYF.